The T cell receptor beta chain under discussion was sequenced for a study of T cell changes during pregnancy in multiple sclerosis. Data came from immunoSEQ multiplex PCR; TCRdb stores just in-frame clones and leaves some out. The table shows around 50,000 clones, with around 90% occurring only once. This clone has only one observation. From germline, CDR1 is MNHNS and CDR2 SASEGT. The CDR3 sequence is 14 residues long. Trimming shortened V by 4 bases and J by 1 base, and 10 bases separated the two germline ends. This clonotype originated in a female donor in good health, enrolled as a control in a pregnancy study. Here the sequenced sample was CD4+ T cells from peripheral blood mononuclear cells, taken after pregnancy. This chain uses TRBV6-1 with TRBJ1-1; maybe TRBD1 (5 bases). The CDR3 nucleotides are TGTGCCAGCAGTGTTATGGGGCAGAACACTGAAGCTTTCTTT. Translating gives CASSVMGQNTEAFF.